This T cell receptor (beta chain) comes out of a study of blood T cell repertoires in COVID-19. Study information: Specimens from acute and convalescent COVID-19 originated in the United States, Italy and Spain. Nucleic acid was either cDNA or gDNA, and it came from T cells, B-cell-depleted T cells, or PBMCs.

CDR1 and CDR2 (germline): MGHRA, YSYEKL. V was shortened by 2 bases and J by 5 bases, with 9 bases between the two germline ends. This CDR3 contains 14 residues. TCRdb keeps only in-frame clones here, not all; method: immunoSEQ multiplex PCR. The sample includes 200,000 to 300,000 clones, almost 85% of them seen just once. This clone was observed a single time. The rearrangement links TRBV4-1 to TRBJ1-4; tentatively, D is TRBD1 (6 bases). Material for sequencing was peripheral blood. This receptor was taken from a man aged 50 or older with acute or convalescent COVID-19. CDR3 protein: CASSQNRENEKLFF. The CDR3 DNA is TGCGCCAGCAGCCAAAACAGGGAAAATGAAAAACTGTTTTTT.